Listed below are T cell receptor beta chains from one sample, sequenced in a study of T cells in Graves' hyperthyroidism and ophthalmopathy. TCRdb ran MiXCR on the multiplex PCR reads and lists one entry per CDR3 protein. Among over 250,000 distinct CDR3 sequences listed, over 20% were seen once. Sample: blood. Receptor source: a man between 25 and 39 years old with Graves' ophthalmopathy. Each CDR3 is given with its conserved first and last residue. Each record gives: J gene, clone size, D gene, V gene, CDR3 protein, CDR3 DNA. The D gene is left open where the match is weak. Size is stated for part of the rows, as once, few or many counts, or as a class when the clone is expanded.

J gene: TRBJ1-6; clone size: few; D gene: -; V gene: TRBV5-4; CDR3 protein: CASSEFNSPLHF; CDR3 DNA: TGTGCCAGCAGCGAGTTCAATTCACCCCTCCACTTT
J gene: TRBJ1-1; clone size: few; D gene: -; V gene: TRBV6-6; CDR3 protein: CASSYGWAVNTEAFF; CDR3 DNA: TGTGCCAGCAGTTACGGGTGGGCAGTAAACACTGAAGCTTTCTTT
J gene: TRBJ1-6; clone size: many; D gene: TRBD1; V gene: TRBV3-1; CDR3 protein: CASSQRTGTNSPLHF; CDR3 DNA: TGTGCCAGCAGCCAGCGGACAGGGACTAATTCACCCCTCCACTTT
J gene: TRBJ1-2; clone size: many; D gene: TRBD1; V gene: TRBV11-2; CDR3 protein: CASSLVTGVNYGYTF; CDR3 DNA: TGTGCCAGCAGCTTAGTGACAGGGGTTAACTATGGCTACACCTTC
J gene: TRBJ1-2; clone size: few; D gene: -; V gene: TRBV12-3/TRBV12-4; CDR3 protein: CASSLALTGNYGYTF; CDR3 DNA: TGTGCCAGCAGTTTAGCGCTAACGGGAAACTATGGCTACACCTTC
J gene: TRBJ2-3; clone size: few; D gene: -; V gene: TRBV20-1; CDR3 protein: CSAREQGGWTDTQYF; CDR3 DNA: TGCAGTGCTAGAGAGCAAGGGGGGTGGACAGATACGCAGTATTTT
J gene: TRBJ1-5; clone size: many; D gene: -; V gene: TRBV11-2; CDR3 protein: CASSLEGAAGQPQHF; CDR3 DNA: TGTGCCAGCAGCTTAGAAGGGGCGGCTGGACAGCCCCAGCATTTT
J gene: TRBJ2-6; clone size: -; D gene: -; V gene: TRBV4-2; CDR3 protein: CASSLGQLGANVLTF; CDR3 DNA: TGTGCCAGCAGCCTCGGACAGTTGGGGGCCAACGTCCTGACTTTC
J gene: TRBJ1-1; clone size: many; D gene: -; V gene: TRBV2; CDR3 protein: CASSGGRTEAFF; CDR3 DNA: TGTGCCAGCAGTGGTGGGAGGACTGAAGCTTTCTTT
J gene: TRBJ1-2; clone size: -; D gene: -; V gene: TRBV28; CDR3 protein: CASSSIPQGYGYTF; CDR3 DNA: TGTGCCAGCAGTTCCATCCCCCAGGGCTATGGCTACACCTTC
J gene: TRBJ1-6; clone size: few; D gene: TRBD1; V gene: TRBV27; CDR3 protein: CASSRTGQGHNSPLHF; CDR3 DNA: TGTGCCAGCAGTCGAACCGGACAGGGTCATAATTCACCCCTCCACTTT
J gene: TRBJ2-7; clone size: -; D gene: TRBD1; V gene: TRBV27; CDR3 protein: CASRPQGAPAEQYF; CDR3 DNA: TGTGCCAGCAGGCCGCAGGGGGCGCCGGCCGAGCAGTACTTC
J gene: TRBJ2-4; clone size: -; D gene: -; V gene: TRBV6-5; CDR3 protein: CASSYSPGKNIQYF; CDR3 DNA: TGTGCCAGCAGTTACTCGCCCGGCAAAAACATTCAGTACTTC
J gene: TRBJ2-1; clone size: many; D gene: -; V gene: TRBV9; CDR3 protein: CASSLQALNYNEQFF; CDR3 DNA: TGTGCCAGCAGCCTACAAGCGCTGAATTACAATGAGCAGTTCTTC
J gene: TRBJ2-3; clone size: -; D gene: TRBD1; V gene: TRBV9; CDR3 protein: CASSWAGTDTDTQYF; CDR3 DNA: TGTGCCAGCAGCTGGGCCGGGACAGACACAGATACGCAGTATTTT
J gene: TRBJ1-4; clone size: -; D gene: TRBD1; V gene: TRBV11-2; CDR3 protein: CASSRTGLNEKLFF; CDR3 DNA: TGTGCCAGCAGCCGGACAGGCTTAAATGAAAAACTGTTTTTT
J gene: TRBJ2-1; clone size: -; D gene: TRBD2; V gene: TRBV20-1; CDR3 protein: CSVLPTSGSLGVSLHEQFF; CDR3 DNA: TGCAGTGTTCTTCCGACTAGCGGGAGTCTGGGAGTAAGTCTTCATGAGCAGTTCTTC
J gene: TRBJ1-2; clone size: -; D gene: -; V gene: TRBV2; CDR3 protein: CASSERVANYGYTF; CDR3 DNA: TGTGCCAGCAGTGAAAGGGTAGCTAACTATGGCTACACCTTC
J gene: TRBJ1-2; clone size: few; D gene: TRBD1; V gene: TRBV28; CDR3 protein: CASAFWDRGPYGYTF; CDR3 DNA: TGTGCCAGCGCCTTTTGGGACAGGGGGCCCTATGGCTACACCTTC
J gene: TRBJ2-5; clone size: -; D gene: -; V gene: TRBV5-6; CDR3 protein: CASSYEETQYF; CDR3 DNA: TGTGCCAGCAGCTACGAAGAGACCCAGTACTTC
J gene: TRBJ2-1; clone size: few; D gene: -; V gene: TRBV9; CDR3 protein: CASSSTNNEQFF; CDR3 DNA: TGTGCCAGCAGTTCGACAAACAATGAGCAGTTCTTC
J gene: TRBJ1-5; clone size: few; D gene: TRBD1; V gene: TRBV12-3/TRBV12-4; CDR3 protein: CASSLAQGMNQPQHF; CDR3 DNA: TGTGCCAGCAGTTTAGCACAGGGGATGAATCAGCCCCAGCATTTT
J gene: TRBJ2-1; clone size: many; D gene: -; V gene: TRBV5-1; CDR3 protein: CASSLGSAADGEQFF; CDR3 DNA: TGCGCCAGCAGCTTGGGATCTGCGGCAGACGGTGAGCAGTTCTTC
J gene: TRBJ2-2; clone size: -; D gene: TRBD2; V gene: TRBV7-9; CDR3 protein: CASSLRKAGTRRSFPGELFF; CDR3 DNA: TGTGCCAGCAGCTTAAGGAAGGCCGGGACTAGAAGATCTTTTCCCGGGGAGCTGTTTTTT
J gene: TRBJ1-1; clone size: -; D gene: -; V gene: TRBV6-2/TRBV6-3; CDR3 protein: CASSLTALLGVEAFF; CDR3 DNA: TGTGCCAGCAGCCTAACTGCCCTCTTGGGTGTAGAAGCTTTCTTT
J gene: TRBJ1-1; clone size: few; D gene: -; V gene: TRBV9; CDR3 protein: CASSVDYNTEAFF; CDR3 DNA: TGTGCCAGCAGCGTAGATTACAACACTGAAGCTTTCTTT
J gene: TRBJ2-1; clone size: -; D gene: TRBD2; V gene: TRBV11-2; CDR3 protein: CASSLSLIAGGVNEQFF; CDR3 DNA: TGTGCCAGCAGCTTATCACTTATAGCGGGAGGAGTCAATGAGCAGTTCTTC
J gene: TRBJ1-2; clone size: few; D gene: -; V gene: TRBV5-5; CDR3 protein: CASSLTRTYGYTF; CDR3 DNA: TGTGCCAGCAGCCTAACAAGGACTTATGGCTACACCTTC
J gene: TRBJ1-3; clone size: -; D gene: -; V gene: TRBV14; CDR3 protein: CASSQARGNTIYF; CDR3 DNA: TGTGCCAGCAGCCAAGCCCGGGGAAACACCATATATTTT
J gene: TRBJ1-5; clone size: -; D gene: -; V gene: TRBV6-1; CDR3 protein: CASSGRDNVRAYQPQHF; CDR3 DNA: TGTGCCAGCTCTGGCCGAGACAACGTTCGCGCCTATCAGCCCCAGCATTTT
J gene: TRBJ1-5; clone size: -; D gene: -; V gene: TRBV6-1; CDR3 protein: CASSEAGFQPQHF; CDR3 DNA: TGTGCCAGCAGTGAAGCAGGGTTTCAGCCCCAGCATTTT
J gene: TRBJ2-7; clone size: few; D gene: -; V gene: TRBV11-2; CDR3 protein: CASSSWTRQEQYF; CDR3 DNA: TGTGCCAGCAGCTCATGGACCAGACAAGAGCAGTACTTC
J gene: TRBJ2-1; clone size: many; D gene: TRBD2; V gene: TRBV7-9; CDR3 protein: CASIRTSDNEQFF; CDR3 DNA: TGTGCCAGCATCCGGACTAGCGACAATGAGCAGTTCTTC
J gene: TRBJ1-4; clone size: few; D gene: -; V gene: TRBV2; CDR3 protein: CASSFQGNEKLFF; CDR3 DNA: TGTGCTAGTAGTTTTCAGGGAAATGAAAAACTGTTTTTT
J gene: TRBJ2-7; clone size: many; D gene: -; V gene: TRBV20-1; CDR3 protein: CSALNTGTFYEQYF; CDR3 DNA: TGCAGTGCACTTAACACAGGGACTTTCTACGAGCAGTACTTC
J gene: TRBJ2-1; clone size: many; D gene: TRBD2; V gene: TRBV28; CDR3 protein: CASSLWRLAGVSSYNEQFF; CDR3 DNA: TGTGCCAGCAGTTTATGGAGACTAGCGGGGGTAAGCTCCTACAATGAGCAGTTCTTC
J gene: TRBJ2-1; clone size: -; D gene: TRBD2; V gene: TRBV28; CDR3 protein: CASSLTTSGSYNEQFF; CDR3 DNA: TGTGCCAGCAGTTTAACAACTAGCGGCTCCTACAATGAGCAGTTCTTC
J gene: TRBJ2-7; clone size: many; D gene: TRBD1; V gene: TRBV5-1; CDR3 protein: CASRAGTGDYEQYF; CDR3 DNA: TGCGCCAGCAGGGCCGGGACAGGGGACTACGAGCAGTACTTC
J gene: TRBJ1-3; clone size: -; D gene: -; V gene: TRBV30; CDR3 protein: CAWRVWAGNTIYF; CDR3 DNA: TGTGCCTGGAGGGTATGGGCTGGAAACACCATATATTTT
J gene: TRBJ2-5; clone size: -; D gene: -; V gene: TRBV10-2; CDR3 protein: CASSTRVRHSSSKETQYF; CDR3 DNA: TGCGCCAGCAGTACTCGGGTGAGGCATTCTTCATCAAAAGAGACCCAGTACTTC
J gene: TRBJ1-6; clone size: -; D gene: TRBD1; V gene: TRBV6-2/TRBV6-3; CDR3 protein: CASRGPGQRYLSYNSPLHF; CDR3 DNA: TGTGCCAGCAGAGGCCCGGGACAGCGATACCTCTCCTATAATTCACCCCTCCACTTT
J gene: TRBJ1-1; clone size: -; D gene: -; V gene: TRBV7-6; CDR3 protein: CASSLRSGSMNTEAFF; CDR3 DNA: TGTGCCAGCAGCTTAAGGTCAGGCAGCATGAACACTGAAGCTTTCTTT
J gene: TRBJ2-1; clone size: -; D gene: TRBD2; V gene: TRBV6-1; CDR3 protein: CASSRLASASYNEQFF; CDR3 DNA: TGTGCCAGCAGCCGACTAGCTTCGGCCTCGTACAATGAGCAGTTCTTC